Reported below is one TCR beta chain. Its antigen is not identified. This specimen belongs to a study of shared clonotypes between healthy human individuals. CD45RO-negative, CCR7-positively selected cells formed the naive CD8 fraction, excluding terminally differentiated effector memory CD45RA+ cells. Only Caucasian adults living in Nashville, Tennessee made up the donor group. Deep was the level at which the assay was run. Here immunoSEQ multiplex PCR was the method, and the copy in TCRdb shows in-frame clones only, minus some. Of more than 2 million clones in the sample, around 96% were seen once. General observations from the study: Four donors showed sharing of approximately 5% of naive CD4 clonotypes.

The V end was cut by 5 bases, the J end by 5 bases, with 16 bases between. CDR3 length equals 14 residues. The germline V gene encodes CDR1 PRHDT and CDR2 FYEKMQ (reference sequence). The source of this sequence is a man aged 18-30 years in good health. The V call is TRBV13, the J call TRBJ2-7; TRBD2 might be the D (5 bases). The material sequenced was naive CD8+ T cells sorted from blood. CDR3 loop: CASSHGNNVHEQYF. The CDR3 bases are TGTGCCAGCAGCCACGGGAACAACGTCCACGAGCAGTACTTC.